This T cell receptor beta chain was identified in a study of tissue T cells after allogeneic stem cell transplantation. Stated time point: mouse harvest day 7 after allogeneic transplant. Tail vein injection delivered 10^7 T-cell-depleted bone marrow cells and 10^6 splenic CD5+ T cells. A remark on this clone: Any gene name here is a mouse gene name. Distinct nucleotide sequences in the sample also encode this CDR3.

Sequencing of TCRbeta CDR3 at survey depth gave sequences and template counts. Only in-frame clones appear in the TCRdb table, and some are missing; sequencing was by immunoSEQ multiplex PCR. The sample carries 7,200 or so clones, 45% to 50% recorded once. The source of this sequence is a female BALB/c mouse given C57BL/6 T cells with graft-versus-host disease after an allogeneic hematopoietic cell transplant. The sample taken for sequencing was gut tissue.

CDR3 DNA, as far as it was read: TGTGCCAGCAGTCGGGACAGCTATGAACAGTAC. This sequence encodes CASSRDSYEQY. The entire CDR3 protein reads CASSRDSYEQYF. V usage is TRBV26 and J usage is TRBJ2-7; 7 positions match TRBD1. The CDR3 end falls 1 residue outside the read, so it is completed with the germline J gene. CDR1 and CDR2 (germline): KGHPV, FQNQEV (reference sequence). There are 12 residues in the CDR3. The V gene end was trimmed by 4 bases and the J gene end by 3 bases; junction bases not matched to a gene: 0.